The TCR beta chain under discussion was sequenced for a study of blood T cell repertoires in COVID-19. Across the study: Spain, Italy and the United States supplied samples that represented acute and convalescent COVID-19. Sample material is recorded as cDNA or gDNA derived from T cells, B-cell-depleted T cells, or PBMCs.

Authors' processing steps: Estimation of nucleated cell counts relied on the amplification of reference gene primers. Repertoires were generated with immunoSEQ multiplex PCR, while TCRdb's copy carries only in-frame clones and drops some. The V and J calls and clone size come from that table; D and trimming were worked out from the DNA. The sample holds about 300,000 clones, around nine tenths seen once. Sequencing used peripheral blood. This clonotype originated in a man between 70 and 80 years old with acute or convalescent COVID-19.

The CDR3 DNA reads as TGTGCCAGCAGCTCCCTTTTGAGGGCTGAAGCTTTCTTT. Its translation is CASSSLLRAEAFF. The chain couples TRBV6-5 to TRBJ1-1; D gene ambiguous. Germline V CDR1 and CDR2: MNHEY, SVGAGI. The CDR3 is 13 amino acids. Trimming shortened V by 6 bases and J by 6 bases, and 14 bases separated the two germline ends.